This TCR beta chain derives from a study of regulatory T cells in long-lasting Graves disease. Study-wide results and limits: Graves' patients with persistent disease showed TCR diversity lower than patients newly diagnosed. Among samples with persistent disease, TRBV28, TRBJ1-2 and TRBJ2-5 were favored.

Specified time point: persistent/refractory GD, antithyroid drugs over 5 years with positive TRAb. Scientists built the TCR library using RNA that was extracted from PBMCs. Each patient gave approximately 8.1 milliliters of EDTA-anticoagulated peripheral blood. Deletions cut 6 bases from V and 1 base from J, with 9 bases between. The CDR3 sequence is 13 residues long. Germline CDR1 MDHEN, CDR2 SYDVKM. The sample holds many counts of this clonotype. Its target is unknown. Arm-PCR with iRepertoire HTBI primers amplified the CDR3 regions for these TCR beta libraries. TCRdb re-called the multiplex PCR reads through MiXCR, storing one row per CDR3 protein. The table includes fewer than 600,000 distinct CDR3 sequences, less than 25% detected once.

The V gene is TRBV28, the J gene TRBJ1-1; D not resolved. Here the sequenced sample was peripheral blood mononuclear cells (PBMCs), taken when the disease was refractory, from a patient treated with antithyroid drugs. This TCR was sampled from a female donor with Graves disease. The CDR3 DNA reads as TGTGCCAGCAGCTTCCAACAGAACACTGAAGCTTTCTTT. Translation gives CASSFQQNTEAFF.